This record covers a single T cell receptor (beta chain). The record originates from a study of cytomegalovirus exposure and HLA in healthy donors. Researchers ran the PCR with 60 Vbeta and 13 Jbeta primers. Data came from immunoSEQ multiplex PCR; TCRdb stores just in-frame clones and leaves some out. This table has around 40,000 clones, 60% to 75% appearing once. Trimming took off 8 bases at V and 4 bases at J, with 11 bases between the two ends. This CDR3 region has 13 residues. Germline assignment: CDR1 SNHLY and CDR2 FYNNEI. This rearrangement joins TRBV2 to TRBJ2-2, with D tentatively TRBD2 (5 bases). Sequenced: PBMCs. The sequence came from a man aged 35-49 years in good health and CMV-seronegative. CDR3 bases: TGTGCCAGCCATGGGGAGAGCACCGGGGAGCTGTTTTTT. Protein: CASHGESTGELFF.